The rows below give T cell receptor beta chains drawn from one sample of a study of blood T cell repertoires in COVID-19. The table came from immunoSEQ multiplex PCR; TCRdb's copy has only in-frame clones and leaves some out. The repertoire holds around 150,000 clones, with about 86% as singletons. Sequenced sample: peripheral blood. The source of these receptors is a man between 70 and 80 years old with acute or convalescent COVID-19. The CDR3 runs from the conserved cysteine through the conserved F or W. A D gene is named only where the DNA matches it firmly. The size field is filled for only some rows; it gives once, few, many or a size class.

clone_size	d_call	cdr3_length	v_call	j_call	cdr3_aa	cdr3_nt
.	TRBD2	15	TRBV5-4	TRBJ2-1	CASSLRTSGGNEQFF	TGTGCCAGCAGCCTTAGGACTAGCGGGGGCAATGAGCAGTTCTTC
.	TRBD1	15	TRBV6-5	TRBJ2-1	CASSYLRTGDNEQFF	TGTGCCAGCAGTTACCTCCGGACAGGAGACAATGAGCAGTTCTTC
.	.	15	TRBV9	TRBJ2-1	CASSVGGLSYNEQFF	TGTGCCAGCAGCGTCGGCGGGCTCTCCTACAATGAGCAGTTCTTC
few	TRBD1	15	TRBV28	TRBJ1-5	CASSFARDRLKPQHF	TGTGCCAGCAGTTTTGCCCGGGACAGGCTAAAGCCCCAGCATTTT
.	TRBD1	17	TRBV5-8	TRBJ1-5	CASSKDREVYSNQPQHF	TGTGCCAGCAGCAAGGACAGGGAAGTTTATAGCAATCAGCCCCAGCATTTT
.	.	13	TRBV28	TRBJ1-1	CASSLTNRVEAFF	TGTGCCAGCAGTTTAACCAACAGGGTTGAAGCTTTCTTT
.	TRBD1	13	TRBV10-3	TRBJ2-7	CATQQGVSYEQYF	TGTGCCACTCAGCAGGGGGTCTCCTACGAGCAGTACTTC
.	TRBD1	15	TRBV24-1	TRBJ2-1	CATSDTFDRESEQFF	TGTGCCACCAGTGACACCTTCGACAGGGAGAGTGAGCAGTTCTTC
.	TRBD2	17	TRBV6-2/TRBV6-3	TRBJ2-2	CASSGLGTSGVAGELFF	TGTGCCAGCAGTGGCCTAGGGACTAGCGGGGTGGCCGGGGAGCTGTTTTTT
.	TRBD1	14	TRBV5-1	TRBJ2-7	CASSTGTGRYEQYF	TGCGCCAGCAGCACCGGGACAGGACGCTACGAGCAGTACTTC
.	.	14	TRBV6-4	TRBJ1-1	CASSGRGMNTEAFF	TGTGCCAGCAGTGGGCGGGGGATGAACACTGAAGCTTTCTTT
few	.	16	TRBV27	TRBJ1-6	CASTLWTVGGRSPLHF	TGTGCCAGCACCTTGTGGACAGTTGGGGGTCGATCACCCCTCCACTTT
.	TRBD1	16	TRBV19	TRBJ1-1	CASSSTTGGWDTEAFF	TGTGCCAGTAGTTCTACGACAGGGGGCTGGGACACTGAAGCTTTCTTT
once	.	16	TRBV18	TRBJ2-7	CASSPSGGAGNFEQYF	TGTGCCAGCTCACCAAGTGGAGGGGCAGGGAATTTCGAGCAGTACTTC
many	TRBD2	14	TRBV5-1	TRBJ2-7	CASSQGLAGYEQYF	TGCGCCAGCAGCCAGGGACTAGCGGGGTACGAGCAGTACTTC
.	.	12	TRBV6-6	TRBJ2-1	CAAWTKGNEQFF	TGTGCCGCATGGACTAAGGGTAATGAGCAGTTCTTC
.	TRBD1	16	TRBV7-3	TRBJ2-3	CASSSGQGPSTDTQYF	TGTGCCAGCAGCTCAGGACAGGGGCCAAGCACAGATACGCAGTATTTT
.	TRBD2	16	TRBV24-1	TRBJ2-1	CATSEAGTRLYNEQFF	TGTGCCACCAGTGAGGCCGGGACTAGACTCTACAATGAGCAGTTCTTC
.	TRBD1	14	TRBV7-9	TRBJ2-1	CASSPGQNYNEQFF	TGTGCCAGCAGCCCGGGACAGAATTACAATGAGCAGTTCTTC
few	.	13	TRBV10-3	TRBJ2-1	CAITRGTYNEQFF	TGTGCCATCACCCGGGGTACCTACAATGAGCAGTTCTTC
.	TRBD2	14	TRBV6-5	TRBJ2-7	CASSETGGDYEQYF	TGTGCCAGCAGCGAGACGGGGGGAGACTACGAGCAGTACTTC
.	TRBD1	14	TRBV24-1	TRBJ2-1	CATSPGQGYNEQFF	TGTGCCACTTCCCCGGGACAGGGGTACAATGAGCAGTTCTTC
.	.	15	TRBV9	TRBJ1-2	CASSARPQNFYGYTF	TGTGCCAGCAGCGCCCGCCCACAGAACTTCTATGGCTACACCTTC
few	.	15	TRBV4-1	TRBJ2-5	CASSVISGFQETQYF	TGCGCCAGCAGCGTAATTTCCGGGTTTCAAGAGACCCAGTACTTC
.	TRBD1	14	TRBV28	TRBJ2-7	CASSLFDRDHEQYF	TGTGCCAGCAGTTTATTTGACAGGGACCACGAGCAGTACTTC
.	.	14	TRBV6-6	TRBJ1-5	CASSPRTENQPQHF	TGTGCCAGCAGTCCCCGGACAGAGAATCAGCCCCAGCATTTT
.	TRBD2	17	TRBV27	TRBJ2-1	CASSFSSPGTSRDEQFF	TGTGCCAGCAGTTTTTCAAGTCCCGGGACTAGTAGGGATGAGCAGTTCTTC
.	TRBD2	15	TRBV5-1	TRBJ2-7	CASSPDSGKIYEQYF	TGCGCCAGCAGCCCTGATAGCGGGAAAATCTACGAGCAGTACTTC
.	TRBD1	15	TRBV28	TRBJ1-4	CASSPYRGAGEKLFF	TGTGCCAGCAGTCCCTACAGGGGAGCCGGAGAAAAACTGTTTTTT
.	TRBD1	13	TRBV19	TRBJ2-5	CASSRGTEETQYF	TGTGCCAGTAGTCGAGGGACAGAAGAGACCCAGTACTTC
.	.	14	TRBV11-1	TRBJ2-7	CASSFSGRSYEQYF	TGTGCCAGCAGCTTTTCCGGGAGATCATACGAGCAGTACTTC
.	TRBD1	15	TRBV5-4	TRBJ2-5	CASSRWTGGLETQYF	TGTGCCAGCAGCCGCTGGACAGGGGGCTTGGAGACCCAGTACTTC
.	.	19	TRBV5-6	TRBJ2-1	CASSLLFLAGKGSYNEQFF	TGTGCCAGCAGCTTGTTGTTTCTGGCAGGGAAGGGATCCTACAATGAGCAGTTCTTC
.	TRBD1	15	TRBV5-1	TRBJ2-5	CASGGQGVYQETQYF	TGCGCCAGCGGGGGACAGGGGGTGTACCAAGAGACCCAGTACTTC
.	TRBD2	16	TRBV7-9	TRBJ2-1	CASNNLAGGSYNEQFF	TGTGCCAGCAATAATCTAGCGGGAGGCTCCTACAATGAGCAGTTCTTC
few	.	14	TRBV29-1	TRBJ1-4	CSVYGAGTNEKLFF	TGCAGCGTTTATGGGGCAGGAACGAATGAAAAACTGTTTTTT
.	.	12	TRBV5-1	TRBJ1-1	CASSPDSPEAFF	TGCGCCAGCAGCCCGGACAGCCCTGAAGCTTTCTTT
.	TRBD2	13	TRBV11-2	TRBJ2-5	CASSLWGGETQYF	TGTGCCAGCAGCTTATGGGGGGGAGAGACCCAGTACTTC
.	.	14	TRBV5-4	TRBJ2-3	CASSLSAGTDTQYF	TGTGCCAGCAGCTTGTCAGCGGGTACAGATACGCAGTATTTT
.	TRBD1	16	TRBV13	TRBJ2-1	CASSFSGTGVWNEQFF	TGTGCCAGCAGCTTCTCCGGGACAGGGGTTTGGAATGAGCAGTTCTTC
few	.	12	TRBV10-2	TRBJ1-4	CASSGLNEKLFF	TGCGCCAGCAGTGGACTTAATGAAAAACTGTTTTTT
many	TRBD2	15	TRBV27	TRBJ2-7	CASSLGTSGLYEQYF	TGTGCCAGCAGTTTAGGGACTAGCGGACTATACGAGCAGTACTTC
few	TRBD1	15	TRBV15	TRBJ2-7	CATSSLGQGPDEQYF	TGTGCCACCAGCAGCCTTGGACAGGGGCCAGACGAGCAGTACTTC
.	.	12	TRBV2	TRBJ1-2	CASSETVYYYTF	TGTGCCAGCAGTGAGACAGTGTATTACTACACCTTC
.	TRBD2	17	TRBV29-1	TRBJ2-1	CSVEGGLAGLSYNEQFF	TGCAGCGTTGAAGGGGGACTAGCGGGACTCTCCTACAATGAGCAGTTCTTC
few	TRBD2	20	TRBV4-3	TRBJ2-3	CASSQDLTSGRSLSTDTQYF	TGCGCCAGCAGCCAAGATCTAACTAGCGGGAGGAGTCTCAGCACAGATACGCAGTATTTT
.	TRBD2	16	TRBV5-1	TRBJ2-3	CASSIGLAGTTDTQYF	TGCGCCAGCAGCATCGGACTAGCGGGAACCACAGATACGCAGTATTTT
.	TRBD1	13	TRBV10-3	TRBJ1-4	CAIRGTGDEKLFF	TGTGCCATCAGAGGGACAGGGGACGAAAAACTGTTTTTT
.	TRBD2	14	TRBV28	TRBJ2-1	CASSPRTSGSEQFF	TGTGCCAGCAGTCCCAGGACTAGCGGGAGTGAGCAGTTCTTC
.	.	15	TRBV10-3	TRBJ2-1	CAISESGGVYNEQFF	TGTGCCATCAGTGAGTCGGGCGGGGTCTACAATGAGCAGTTCTTC
once	.	16	TRBV5-5	TRBJ2-6	CASSLAGDSGANVLTF	TGTGCCAGCAGCTTGGCCGGGGACTCTGGGGCCAACGTCCTGACTTTC
.	.	16	TRBV18	TRBJ1-5	CASSPRPAGEGQPQHF	TGTGCCAGCTCACCACGGCCGGCAGGGGAGGGTCAGCCCCAGCATTTT
.	TRBD2	14	TRBV11-3	TRBJ2-7	CASSLRSGDYEQYF	TGTGCCAGCAGCTTACGTAGCGGGGACTACGAGCAGTACTTC
.	TRBD2	16	TRBV24-1	TRBJ2-5	CATSDFSGSGEETQYF	TGTGCCACCAGTGATTTCAGCGGGAGTGGGGAAGAGACCCAGTACTTC
.	.	14	TRBV24-1	TRBJ1-5	CATSATGVGQPQHF	TGTGCCACCAGTGCGACAGGTGTAGGGCAGCCCCAGCATTTT